This TCR beta chain emerged from a study of T cells in Graves' hyperthyroidism and ophthalmopathy. As regards this clonotype: Its specificity is unknown.

General observations from the study: Ophthalmopathy stood apart from stable hyperthyroidism in a 13 V-J model.

CDR1 and CDR2 (germline): MNHNS, SASEGT. This CDR3 has 15 residues. Trimming removed 2 bases from V and 6 bases from J; junction bases left unmatched: 9. Amplified TCR beta CDR3 regions came from RNA transcripts. The TCR CDR3 was amplified in a first-round RT-PCR using the HTBI primer set. Each CDR3 protein is one row after TCRdb ran MiXCR on the multiplex PCR reads. The sample shows 540,000 or so distinct CDR3 sequences, around 14% of them seen only once. Sequenced input: blood. The receptor's source is a woman in her thirties with Graves' hyperthyroidism. This chain joins TRBV6-1 and TRBJ2-7; 8 nucleotides align to TRBD2. For the CDR3, the DNA is TGTGCCAGCAGTGAAAGGTGGGGACTAGTATCCGAGCAGTACTTC. It is translated as CASSERWGLVSEQYF.